This is a list of T cell receptor beta chains from one sample in a study of OX40 agonist ivuxolimab in advanced cancers. The protocol was immunoSEQ multiplex PCR, while the TCRdb copy is restricted to in-frame clones and leaves out a portion. The sample has approximately 73,000 clones, 70% to 90% seen once; the top ten hold 2.5% to 3%. The sample was CD4+ or CD8+ T cells sorted from blood, taken in a trial of the OX40 agonist ivuxolimab. These receptors all come from an adult with an advanced solid tumor such as melanoma, head and neck, liver or kidney cancer. Each CDR3 is given without its conserved first and last residue. The order of the fields is J gene, V gene, CDR3 protein.

J: TRBJ1-6; V: TRBV18; CDR3: ASSPRTATVSSPLH
J: TRBJ2-1; V: TRBV28; CDR3: ASSLSQITRAGEQF
J: TRBJ2-3; V: TRBV2; CDR3: ASRGRDGPDTQY
J: TRBJ1-2; V: TRBV6-6; CDR3: ASSSPSRRGYGYT
J: TRBJ2-5; V: TRBV25-1; CDR3: ASRPPNRGQETQY
J: TRBJ2-2; V: TRBV2; CDR3: ASSEAHRGPGELF
J: TRBJ1-6; V: TRBV2; CDR3: ASSVSGQANSPLH
J: TRBJ2-1; V: TRBV28; CDR3: ASSPDSYNEQF
J: TRBJ1-1; V: TRBV10-3; CDR3: AISDAAGRTVEAF
J: TRBJ2-2; V: TRBV5-1; CDR3: ASKEGTPGELF
J: TRBJ1-6; V: TRBV5-1; CDR3: ASSYERTGGSPLH
J: TRBJ1-6; V: TRBV7-2; CDR3: ASSLARTVNSPLH
J: TRBJ1-1; V: TRBV18; CDR3: ASSPMTGDEAF
J: TRBJ1-2; V: TRBV28; CDR3: ASSFPTGNYGYT
J: TRBJ2-5; V: TRBV6-1; CDR3: ASSDPSGQGRETQY
J: TRBJ2-7; V: TRBV7-9; CDR3: ASSYGTSGVYEQY
J: TRBJ1-5; V: TRBV28; CDR3: ASSFGGNQPQH
J: TRBJ1-1; V: TRBV28; CDR3: ASSLDRVTEAF
J: TRBJ2-3; V: TRBV13; CDR3: ASSLGGAGDTQY
J: TRBJ2-7; V: TRBV28; CDR3: ASTQQGPSYEQY
J: TRBJ2-5; V: TRBV6-5; CDR3: ASSEIRETQY
J: TRBJ2-7; V: TRBV11-2; CDR3: ASSFSSGGLSVYEQY
J: TRBJ2-5; V: TRBV5-4; CDR3: ASSNPTSGGARETQY